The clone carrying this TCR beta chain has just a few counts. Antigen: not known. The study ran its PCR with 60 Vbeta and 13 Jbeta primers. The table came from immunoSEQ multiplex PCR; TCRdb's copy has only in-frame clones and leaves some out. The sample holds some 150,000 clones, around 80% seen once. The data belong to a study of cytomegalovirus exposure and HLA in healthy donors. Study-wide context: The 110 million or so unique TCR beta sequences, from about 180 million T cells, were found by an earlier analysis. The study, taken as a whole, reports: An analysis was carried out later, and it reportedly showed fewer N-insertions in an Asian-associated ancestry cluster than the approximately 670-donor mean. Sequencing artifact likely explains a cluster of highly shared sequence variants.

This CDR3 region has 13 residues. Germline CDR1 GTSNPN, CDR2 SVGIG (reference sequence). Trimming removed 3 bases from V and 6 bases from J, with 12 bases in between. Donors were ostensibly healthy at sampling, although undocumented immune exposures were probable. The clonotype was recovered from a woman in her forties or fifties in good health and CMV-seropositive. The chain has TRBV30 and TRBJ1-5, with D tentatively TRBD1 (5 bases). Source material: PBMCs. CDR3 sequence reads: CAWSLSGGQPQHF. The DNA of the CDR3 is TGTGCCTGGAGCCTCTCCGGGGGTCAGCCCCAGCATTTT.